This T cell receptor (beta chain) was recorded in a study of CD8 T cells in Susac syndrome. V was pared by 3 bases and J by 16 bases, with 25 bases between. The CDR3 is 16 amino acids. Random hexamers were used to reverse transcribe 0.5 to 1 ug of RNA. TCRdb analysed the immunoSEQ multiplex PCR reads with MiXCR anew, one entry per CDR3 protein. The table records fewer than 60,000 distinct CDR3 sequences, 95% of them present only once. The chain is built from TRBV12-3 or TRBV12-4 and TRBJ1-6; perhaps TRBD1 as D (6 bases). Specimen: CD8+ T cells from PBMCs. The sequence came from a human donor with Susac syndrome. CDR3 loop: CASSLEQGGFLYSLHF. In nucleotides, the CDR3 is TGTGCCAGCAGTTTGGAACAGGGTGGTTTCCTGTATTCTCTCCACTTT.